The present TCR beta chain was sequenced within a study of blood T cell repertoires in COVID-19. Either two negative PCRs, clearance, or symptom resolution qualified Cohort 3 donors as recovered. Clones were read by immunoSEQ multiplex PCR, and TCRdb kept only the in-frame ones, dropping some. Of 300,000 to 450,000 clones listed, 75% to 90% are singletons. The length of the CDR3 is 13 residues. Germline CDR1 is MNHEY and CDR2 is SMNVEV (reference sequence). The V gene lost 4 bases and the J gene lost 2 bases, with 6 bases spanning the gap. This TCR derives from a man younger than 30 who had recovered from COVID-19. This chain joins TRBV27 and TRBJ1-5; D may be TRBD1 (6 bases). Sequencing input: PBMCs or T cells enriched from blood (not recorded which). This CDR3 reads CASSSGGNQPQHF. The CDR3, as DNA: TGTGCCAGCAGTTCAGGGGGCAATCAGCCCCAGCATTTT.